These 9 T cell receptor beta chains were sequenced from one sample in a study of shared clonotypes between healthy human individuals. Here immunoSEQ multiplex PCR was the method, and the copy in TCRdb shows in-frame clones only, minus some. The table has about 2 million clones, about 95% seen once. The naive CD8 population came from CD45RO-negative cells selected for CCR7, without terminally differentiated effector memory CD45RA+ cells. Source material: naive CD8+ T cells sorted from blood. These receptors originate from a man aged 18-30 years in good health.

The sample holds one count of this clone. The chain recombines TRBV15 with TRBJ1-1; D unclear. V was cut by 8 bases and J by 7 bases, with 11 bases left in between. CDR1 and CDR2 (germline): LNHNV, YYDKDF (reference sequence). The CDR3 runs 11 residues. As DNA, the CDR3 is TGTGCCACCCAGAGTATGAGTGAAGCTTTCTTT. Its translation: CATQSMSEAFF.

This clone was seen once. The J gene is TRBJ2-7, the V gene TRBV19; 7 bases line up with TRBD1. Germline V gene sequence: CDR1 LNHDA, CDR2 SQIVND (reference sequence). The length of the CDR3 is 15 residues. Germline trimming cut 5 bases from V and 4 bases from J; bases unmatched to any gene: 11. In nucleotides, the CDR3 is TGTGCCAGTAGTCTAAGGGACAGTGATTTTTACGAGCAGTACTTC. This gives the protein CASSLRDSDFYEQYF. Full variable domain (missing parts from reference TRBV19 and TRBJ2-7): DGGITQSPKYLFRKEGQNVTLSCEQNLNHDAMYWYRQDPGQGLRLIYYSQIVNDFQKGDIAEGYSVSREKKESFPLTVTSAQKNPTAFYLCASSLRDSDFYEQYFGPGTRLTVT.

The chain couples TRBV7-9 to TRBJ2-1, with 13 bases matching TRBD2. The CDR3 is made up of 14 amino acids. In germline, CDR1 is SEHNR, CDR2 FQNEAQ (reference sequence). V shed 10 bases, J shed 9 bases, and the junction held 9 bases outside the gene matches. The CDR3, as DNA: TGTGCCATCCGGACTAGCGGGAGAATGGGTGAGCAGTTCTTC. Translating it yields CAIRTSGRMGEQFF. The full variable domain, in which reference TRBV7-9 and TRBJ2-1 provide the parts outside the CDR3, is DTGVSQNPRHKITKRGQNVTFRCDPISEHNRLYWYRQTLGQGPEFLTYFQNEAQLEKSRLLSDRFSAERPKGSFSTLEIQRTEQGDSAMYLCAIRTSGRMGEQFFGPGTRLTVL.

The rearrangement links TRBV5-6 to TRBJ2-5; 9 bases fit TRBD2. V was clipped by 1 base and J by 0 bases; unmatched bases: 4. The CDR3 length is 16 residues. CDR1 and CDR2 from the germline V gene are SGHDT and YYEEEE. The CDR3 sequence is CASSLWQRGDQETQYF. DNA of the CDR3: TGTGCCAGCAGCTTGTGGCAGCGGGGGGACCAAGAGACCCAGTACTTC.

The chain carries TRBV7-9 and TRBJ2-7; 8 positions agree with TRBD2. CDR3 length: 15 amino acids. V lost 1 base, J lost 5 bases, and 7 bases stayed unmatched. CDR1 and CDR2 (germline): SEHNR, FQNEAQ (reference sequence). The CDR3 region is CASSLDVAGSHEQYF. The CDR3 bases are TGTGCCAGCAGCTTAGATGTAGCGGGATCCCACGAGCAGTACTTC. The complete variable domain, with remaining parts taken from reference TRBV7-9 and TRBJ2-7, reads DTGVSQNPRHKITKRGQNVTFRCDPISEHNRLYWYRQTLGQGPEFLTYFQNEAQLEKSRLLSDRFSAERPKGSFSTLEIQRTEQGDSAMYLCASSLDVAGSHEQYFGPGTRLTVT.

The J gene is TRBJ2-5, the V gene TRBV7-6; TRBD2 matches 8 bases. The CDR3 is 17 amino acids. Looked up from germline, CDR1 is SGHVS and CDR2 is FNYEAQ. Losses at the gene ends were 1 base for V and 2 bases for J; bases not matched to a gene: 9. The CDR3 is CASSLESGSRPQETQYF. CDR3 coding DNA: TGTGCCAGCAGCTTAGAAAGCGGGAGCCGTCCACAAGAGACCCAGTACTTC. The full variable domain, completed using reference TRBV7-6 and TRBJ2-5, is GAGVSQSPRYKVTKRGQDVALRCDPISGHVSLYWYRQALGQGPEFLTYFNYEAQQDKSGLPNDRFSAERPEGSISTLTIQRTEQRDSAMYRCASSLESGSRPQETQYFGPGTRLLVL.

The chain combines TRBV5-8 with TRBJ2-5; the D is unclear. Germline CDR1 is SGHTS and CDR2 is YDEGEE. CDR3 length: 14 amino acids. V lost 4 bases and J lost 0, with 10 bases in between. The CDR3 sequence is CASSPGPYQETQYF. In DNA form, the CDR3 reads TGTGCCAGCAGCCCGGGCCCGTACCAAGAGACCCAGTACTTC.

This chain joins TRBV9 and TRBJ1-4; perhaps TRBD1 as D (6 bases). The CDR3 runs 11 residues. The germline gives CDR1 SGDLS, CDR2 YYNGEE. The V gene lost 4 bases and the J gene lost 11 bases, with 9 bases spanning the gap. Here the CDR3 DNA reads TGTGCCAGCAGCCCAGGGGCGAAACTGTTTTTT. Residues: CASSPGAKLFF.

The rearrangement joins TRBV27 to TRBJ2-1; 9 bases line up with TRBD1. The junction had 4 bases not matched to a gene; V was cut back by 3 bases and J by 7 bases. CDR1 MNHEY and CDR2 SMNVEV come from the germline V gene (reference sequence). This CDR3 is built from 14 residues. Here the CDR3 reads CASSFGTGTNEQFF. The CDR3 DNA is TGTGCCAGCAGTTTTGGGACAGGGACAAATGAGCAGTTCTTC.